The 31 T cell receptor beta chains given below trace back to one sample, sequenced in a study of human T cells and chemical hapten exposure. TCRdb re-called the RACE reads with MiXCR, one entry per CDR3 protein. The sample yields approximately 80,000 distinct CDR3 sequences, 7.5% to 9.5% seen once. The time point: patch test 1, 2 weeks after DPC sensitization. Treatment reported: therapeutic diphenylcyclopropenone sensitization with weekly scalp DPC. Sequencing was performed on whole blood, taken in connection with sensitization to the hapten diphenylcyclopropenone (DPC). The receptors stem from a woman under 40 with alopecia areata. Some clones in this sample may be carry-over from other donors' samples.

This clonotype has a count of ten or more. V and J are TRBV2 and TRBJ2-3; 10 positions agree with TRBD2. The V and J ends lost 7 bases and 6 bases, in that order; junction bases with no gene match: 10. Germline assignment: CDR1 SNHLY and CDR2 FYNNEI. This CDR3 contains 15 residues. Here the CDR3 reads CASIDSGRKTDTQYF. Written as DNA, the CDR3 is TGTGCCAGCATTGATAGCGGGAGGAAGACCGATACGCAGTATTTT.

The chain has TRBV20-1 and TRBJ1-1; D might be TRBD1 (5 bases). Trimming removed 6 bases from V and 1 base from J, with 21 bases in between. The germline CDR1 and CDR2 sequences are DFQATT and SNEGSKA (reference sequence). The CDR3 is made up of 16 amino acids. The CDR3 coding sequence is TGCAGTGCCTCAAACGGGGGGGTCCTCAGGAACACTGAAGCTTTCTTT. This sequence encodes CSASNGGVLRNTEAFF.

The V call is TRBV11-2, the J call TRBJ1-6; no clear D. This CDR3 has 15 residues. Germline CDR1 SGHAT, CDR2 FQNNGV. V was pared by 4 bases and J by 4 bases, with 11 bases between. The CDR3 spells CASSYGNQYNSPLHF. The CDR3 DNA reads TGTGCCAGCAGCTACGGTAACCAGTATAATTCACCCCTCCACTTT.

This rearrangement joins TRBV10-3 to TRBJ2-6, with 7 bases lining up with TRBD1. The J segment lost 8 bases and the V segment lost 0 bases, leaving 4 bases of the junction unmatched. Germline loops: CDR1 ENHRY, CDR2 SYGVKD. The CDR3 totals 15 residues. The CDR3 sequence is CAISESLGGPNVLTF. DNA of the CDR3: TGTGCCATCAGTGAGTCTTTAGGGGGCCCCAACGTCCTGACTTTC.

DNA for the CDR3: TGTGCCAGCACCGCGCCGGACAGGGGGCTAGACTCACCCCTCCACTTT. Its protein is CASTAPDRGLDSPLHF. The V call is TRBV6-6, the J call TRBJ1-6, with 11 bases identical to TRBD1. The CDR3 is 16 residues long. With 7 bases clipped from V and 10 bases from J, the junction kept 12 bases outside the gene matches. Germline V gene lookup returns CDR1 MNHNY and CDR2 SVGAGI (reference sequence).

The table lists this clonotype with a few counts. This sequence joins TRBV7-8 and TRBJ2-7; D ambiguous. This CDR3 comprises 13 residues. Germline values: CDR1 SGHVS, CDR2 FQNEAQ. V lost 3 bases and J lost 0, with 6 bases in between. DNA of the CDR3: TGTGCCAGCAGCTTTGGCAGCTCCTACGAGCAGTACTTC. Translating it yields CASSFGSSYEQYF.

This clonotype was seen only a few times. This sequence joins TRBV4-1 and TRBJ1-5; weak D call: TRBD1 (6 bases). V lost 2 bases and J 2 bases, leaving 10 bases between the germline ends. The CDR3 runs to 15 residues. Germline V gene data show CDR1 as MGHRA and CDR2 as YSYEKL. CDR3: CASSQSRGGNQPQHF. The CDR3 bases are TGCGCCAGCAGCCAAAGCAGGGGAGGCAATCAGCCCCAGCATTTT.

There are many counts of this clonotype. The chain employs TRBV7-2 and TRBJ2-3; a weak D match, TRBD2 (5 bases). This CDR3 contains 16 residues. Trimming pared 1 base from V and 4 bases from J, leaving 15 bases between. Looked up from germline, CDR1 is SGHTA and CDR2 is FQGNSA. The CDR3 reads CASSLEARGFADTQYF. The CDR3 DNA follows: TGTGCCAGCAGCTTAGAGGCTAGAGGGTTCGCAGATACGCAGTATTTT.

This clonotype was detected many times. In nucleotides, the CDR3 is TGTGCCTGGAGTGTTGGAGTGGGGGGACGACGGTATGGCTACACCTTC. Translated: CAWSVGVGGRRYGYTF. The rearrangement joins TRBV30 to TRBJ1-2; TRBD1 is a possible D gene (5 bases). The V gene's germline CDR1 is GTSNPN and CDR2 SVGIG (reference sequence). The CDR3 runs to 16 residues. Trimming took 0 bases from V and 5 from J, leaving 19 bases between them.

This rearrangement joins TRBV12-5 to TRBJ1-1; D is ambiguous. This CDR3 comprises 14 residues. Germline V gene lookup returns CDR1 LGHNT and CDR2 FRNRAP. Trimming removed 9 bases at V and 4 bases at J, with 18 bases between. The CDR3 DNA sequence: TGTGCTAGCAGTCGGGCAGTCGCGGGCACTGAAGCTTTCTTT. The encoded protein is CASSRAVAGTEAFF.

This clonotype was observed a few times. The chain employs TRBV4-1 and TRBJ2-4; possibly TRBD1 for D (6 bases). V lost 8 bases and J 5 bases, leaving 13 bases between the germline ends. The CDR3 totals 13 residues. Germline-derived CDR1 and CDR2 are MGHRA and YSYEKL. The CDR3 bases are TGCGCCAGCCTTGGACAGAAACAAAACATTCAGTACTTC. Its translation is CASLGQKQNIQYF.

This clonotype was picked up a small number of times. CDR3 amino acids: CASRPSGGAMDEQFF. CDR3 in DNA: TGTGCCAGCAGGCCTAGCGGGGGGGCCATGGATGAGCAGTTCTTC. The V and J genes are TRBV6-4 and TRBJ2-1; 12 positions match TRBD2. This CDR3 has 15 amino acids. Germline trimming cut 6 bases from V and 8 bases from J; bases unmatched to any gene: 8. Germline V gives CDR1 MRHNA, CDR2 SNTAGT.

This clonotype showed up many times. This chain links TRBV11-2 with TRBJ1-4; no clear D. The CDR3 covers 14 residues. CDR1 SGHAT and CDR2 FQNNGV come from the germline V gene. V lost 5 bases to trimming and J lost 6 bases, with 13 bases between them. The CDR3 DNA reads TGTGCCAGCAGCCCCCGTTACCAAGATGAAAAACTGTTTTTT. Its translation is CASSPRYQDEKLFF.

V and J are TRBV18 and TRBJ1-5, with D perhaps TRBD1 (5 bases). Germline values: CDR1 KGHSH, CDR2 LQKENI. Deletions cut 2 bases from V and 6 bases from J, with 11 bases between. The CDR3 covers 14 residues. CDR3 nucleotide sequence: TGTGCCAGCTCACCAGGGGGTCGAGGTCAGCCCCAGCATTTT. Translation: CASSPGGRGQPQHF.

This clonotype appeared many times. The chain is built from TRBV3-1 and TRBJ1-2; maybe TRBD1 (5 bases). V lost 6 bases and J lost 0, with 17 bases in between. The germline V gene has CDR1 LGHDT and CDR2 YNNKEL (reference sequence). CDR3 length: 16 amino acids. The CDR3 sequence: CASSLLGTLANYGYTF. The DNA for the CDR3 is TGTGCCAGCAGTCTCCTTGGGACTCTAGCTAACTATGGCTACACCTTC.

The sample holds many counts of this clonotype. CDR3 nucleotides: TGTGCCACCAGTGATTACACCGGGGAGCTGTTTTTT. Translating it yields CATSDYTGELFF. The chain couples TRBV24-1 to TRBJ2-2; D remains ambiguous. V gave up 2 bases and J gave up 3 bases, with 0 bases separating them. The length of the CDR3 is 12 residues. The germline V gene has CDR1 KGHDR and CDR2 SFDVKD.

Ten or more counts support this clonotype. The chain employs TRBV10-3 and TRBJ1-1, with 7 bases lining up with TRBD1. CDR3 length: 16 amino acids. The V gene's germline CDR1 is ENHRY and CDR2 SYGVKD. V dropped 4 bases and J dropped 5; count of bases not matched to a gene: 13. The CDR3, as DNA: TGTGCCATCAGTGGAAACAGGGGCAACTCGGGTACTGAAGCTTTCTTT. Translation: CAISGNRGNSGTEAFF.

This clonotype was observed many times. The V and J genes are TRBV12-3 or TRBV12-4 and TRBJ1-2; D might be TRBD1 (5 bases). V dropped 3 bases and J dropped 4 bases, with 12 bases sitting between them. The CDR3 sequence is 14 residues long. This CDR3 reads CASSFLGEIYGYTF. The CDR3 nucleotides are TGTGCCAGCAGTTTCTTAGGGGAGATCTATGGCTACACCTTC.

CDR3 bases: TGTGCCAGCAGTTTCGGGACAGAATACGAGCAGTACTTC. Protein sequence: CASSFGTEYEQYF. This chain connects TRBV12-3 or TRBV12-4 to TRBJ2-7; 7 positions agree with TRBD1. The CDR3 length is 13 residues. V lost 3 bases, J lost 4 bases, and 3 bases stayed unmatched.

This clonotype has a count of ten or more. The V and J genes are TRBV28 and TRBJ2-5, with 7 bases matching TRBD2. Germline loops: CDR1 MDHEN, CDR2 SYDVKM. After removal of 5 bases from V and 6 bases from J, the junction contained 12 bases not matched to a gene. The CDR3 is 15 amino acids. The DNA of the CDR3 is TGTGCCAGCAGTAACGTTGGGGGGGGGATAAAGACCCAGTACTTC. This sequence encodes CASSNVGGGIKTQYF.

This clonotype was recorded at least ten times. This sequence joins TRBV3-1 and TRBJ2-2; D is ambiguous. V lost 2 bases to trimming and J lost 3 bases, with 1 base between them. Germline CDR1 and CDR2: LGHDT and YNNKEL (reference sequence). CDR3 length: 12 residues. The CDR3 DNA sequence: TGTGCCAGCAGCCAATACACCGGGGAGCTGTTTTTT. This translates into CASSQYTGELFF. Full variable domain (outside the CDR3, taken from reference TRBV3-1 and TRBJ2-2): DTAVSQTPKYLVTQMGNDKSIKCEQNLGHDTMYWYKQDSKKFLKIMFSYNNKELIINETVPNRFSPKSPDKAHLNLHINSLELGDSAVYFCASSQYTGELFFGEGSRLTVL.

This clonotype was counted ten times or more. V usage is TRBV7-8 and J usage is TRBJ2-7, with 7 bases fitting TRBD1. V was clipped by 1 base and J by 5 bases; unmatched bases: 8. The CDR3 covers 15 residues. CDR1 is SGHVS and CDR2 is FQNEAQ in the germline V gene. CDR3 amino acids: CASSLGAGTAHEQYF. Here the CDR3 DNA reads TGTGCCAGCAGCTTAGGGGCTGGGACAGCCCACGAGCAGTACTTC.

At least ten counts were recorded for this clonotype. The rearrangement joins TRBV12-3 or TRBV12-4 to TRBJ2-3; TRBD2 matches at 7 bases. CDR3 length: 16 residues. V gave up 1 base and J gave up 5 bases; unmatched junction bases: 9. CDR3 in amino acids: CASSLGGEGHQDTQYF. CDR3 DNA sequence: TGTGCCAGCAGTTTAGGCGGGGAGGGGCATCAAGATACGCAGTATTTT.

The chain employs TRBV5-1 and TRBJ2-1; D gene uncertain. Trimming stripped 0 bases from V and 5 bases from J, with 9 bases between. CDR3 length: 14 amino acids. Germline V gene sequence: CDR1 SGHRS, CDR2 YFSETQ. The CDR3 region is CASSLGTTDNEQFF. The CDR3 DNA follows: TGCGCCAGCAGCTTGGGCACCACGGACAATGAGCAGTTCTTC.

This clonotype was detected many times. CDR3: CATSRGRGQEHTEAFF. DNA for the CDR3: TGTGCCACCAGCAGAGGCCGGGGACAGGAACACACTGAAGCTTTCTTT. This chain connects TRBV15 to TRBJ1-1; 8 bases are shared with TRBD1. The CDR3 is made up of 16 amino acids. Germline CDR1 LNHNV, CDR2 YYDKDF (reference sequence). The junction had 7 bases not matched to a gene; V was cut back by 1 base and J by 3 bases.

This clonotype has only a few counts. The gene calls are TRBV6-5 and TRBJ2-7; no clear D gene. Germline CDR1 MNHEY, CDR2 SVGAGI. The V end lost 0 bases, the J end lost 6 bases, and 9 bases lay between the germline ends. This CDR3 is 13 amino acids long. The CDR3 loop is CASSYSAWGEQYF. Written as DNA, the CDR3 is TGTGCCAGCAGTTACTCGGCCTGGGGCGAGCAGTACTTC.

In this sample, this clonotype turned up many times. The chain uses TRBV27 and TRBJ2-5; perhaps D is TRBD1 or TRBD2 (6 bases each). The CDR3 has 15 amino acids. V lost 3 bases to trimming and J lost 4 bases, with 15 bases between them. Per the germline V gene, CDR1 is MNHEY and CDR2 is SMNVEV (reference sequence). CDR3 residues: CASSFTGRFRETQYF. In nucleotides, the CDR3 is TGTGCCAGCAGTTTTACAGGGAGGTTTAGAGAGACCCAGTACTTC.

This clonotype has at least ten counts. The J gene is TRBJ2-1, the V gene TRBV5-1; D tentatively reads TRBD1 or TRBD2 (6 bases each). The CDR3 is made up of 14 amino acids. Germline V CDR1 and CDR2: SGHRS, YFSETQ. Trimming cost V 1 base and J 5 bases, with 10 bases left between them. The CDR3 here is CASSLRRDNNEQFF. The DNA for the CDR3 is TGCGCCAGCAGCTTGAGGCGGGACAACAATGAGCAGTTCTTC.

Concerning this clonotype itself: A much larger clone sits a single nucleotide away, making a read error possible. The chain has TRBV2 and TRBJ2-7; D gene ambiguous. CDR3 length: 15 amino acids. CDR1 SNHLY and CDR2 FYNNEI come from the germline V gene. The CDR3 region has the DNA TGTGCCAGAAGTGAAGGTGGCAGTTTCTCCTACGAGCAGTACTTC. It codes for CARSEGGSFSYEQYF. The full variable domain, completed using reference TRBV2 and TRBJ2-7, is EPEVTQTPSHQVTQMGQEVILRCVPISNHLYFYWYRQILGQKVEFLVSFYNNEISEKSEIFDDQFSVERPDGSNFTLKIRSTKLEDSAMYFCARSEGGSFSYEQYFGPGTRLTVT.

This clonotype was found many times. The chain combines TRBV6-5 with TRBJ1-5; a possible D gene is TRBD1 (6 bases). Trimming left V 5 bases short and J 7 bases short, with 12 bases between. This CDR3 region has 13 residues. The germline gives CDR1 MNHEY, CDR2 SVGAGI. CDR3 region: CASSPQGLQPQHF. The CDR3 nucleotides read TGTGCCAGCAGTCCACAGGGTTTGCAGCCCCAGCATTTT.

This clonotype was picked up many times. V and J are TRBV29-1 and TRBJ1-1; 7 bases map to TRBD1. This CDR3 spans 12 amino acids. From germline, CDR1 is SQVTM and CDR2 ANQGSEA. V dropped 5 bases and J dropped 4; count of bases not matched to a gene: 4. The CDR3 loop is CSVRTGGTEAFF. The CDR3 DNA is TGCAGCGTTAGGACAGGAGGCACTGAAGCTTTCTTT.